This T cell receptor (beta chain) appears in the sequencing data of a study of shared clonotypes between healthy human individuals. Study-level results: An anticipated effect of sequencing depth on clonotype sharing among donors was recognized. Collection of samples was limited to blood; tissue repertoires likely differ.

Between the trimmed V and J ends, which lost 3 bases and 5 bases, there was a span of 14 bases. Germline V lookup: CDR1 SGHVS, CDR2 FNYEAQ. CDR3 length: 14 amino acids. Method: immunoSEQ multiplex PCR; TCRdb's copy keeps in-frame clones and lacks some. The sample lists around 2,000,000 clones, about 95% occurring once. Only CD45RO-negative cells positively selected for CCR7 counted as naive CD8 cells, so terminally differentiated effector memory CD45RA+ cells were excluded. Notes on this clone: Its antigen is undetermined.

The sample comprised naive CD8+ T cells sorted from blood. This clonotype was obtained from a man between 18 and 29 years old in good health. This sequence joins TRBV7-6 and TRBJ2-7; D tentatively reads TRBD1 or TRBD2 (5 bases each). CDR3 nucleotide sequence: TGTGCCAGCAGCTTGTCGTTTGGGGACCACGAGCAGTACTTC. As protein: CASSLSFGDHEQYF.